A single sample gave rise to the 20 T cell receptor beta chains below, sequenced in a study of technical replicates of blood from a few donors. The assay was immunoSEQ multiplex PCR, and TCRdb's table has in-frame clones only and misses some. The sample holds approximately 88,000 clones, roughly 93% seen once. The source material was T cells isolated from PBMCs. These receptors all stem from a human donor in good health.

This chain joins TRBV23-1 and TRBJ2-7; D ambiguous. TRBV23-1 is an open reading frame whose function is uncertain. This CDR3 is 13 amino acids long. V gave up 3 bases and J gave up 2 bases, with 8 bases separating them. Here the CDR3 reads CASSHDKAYEQYF. The CDR3 DNA reads as TGCGCCAGCAGTCACGACAAGGCCTACGAGCAGTACTTC.

The chain employs TRBV14 and TRBJ2-7; 8 bases are shared with TRBD2. The germline V gene has CDR1 SGHDN and CDR2 FVKESK. Germline trimming cut 6 bases from V and 3 bases from J; bases unmatched to any gene: 4. The CDR3 covers 13 residues. CDR3 nucleotide sequence: TGTGCCAGCAGGGGACTAGACGACTACGAGCAGTACTTC. Protein product: CASRGLDDYEQYF.

V and J are TRBV19 and TRBJ1-2; D gene uncertain. V was clipped by 1 base and J by 0 bases, with 3 bases between them. Germline values: CDR1 LNHDA, CDR2 SQIVND (reference sequence). This CDR3 has 13 residues. The CDR3 is CASSIAANYGYTF. For the CDR3, the DNA is TGTGCCAGTAGTATAGCAGCTAACTATGGCTACACCTTC.

V and J are TRBV18 and TRBJ1-2; TRBD1 agrees at 9 bases. CDR3 length: 13 amino acids. Looked up from germline, CDR1 is KGHSH and CDR2 is LQKENI. Trimming took 5 bases from V and 7 from J; bases not matched to a gene: 5. The CDR3 DNA follows: TGTGCCAGCTCAAATGGACAGGGGCCTGGCTACACCTTC. Protein: CASSNGQGPGYTF.

V gene TRBV28 combines with J gene TRBJ1-4; D is unclear. The CDR3 has 14 amino acids. Germline V lookup: CDR1 MDHEN, CDR2 SYDVKM. Deletions cut 5 bases from V and 8 bases from J, with 15 bases between. In DNA, the CDR3 is TGTGCCAGCAGTCCTGGGCAGTCTGAAGAAAAACTGTTTTTT. Its protein product is CASSPGQSEEKLFF.

The chain couples TRBV9 to TRBJ2-1, with D maybe TRBD1 (6 bases). Between the trimmed V and J ends, which lost 3 bases and 5 bases, there was a span of 12 bases. The CDR3 runs 14 residues. The germline CDR1 and CDR2 sequences are SGDLS and YYNGEE. CDR3 DNA sequence: TGTGCCAGCAGCGCAGACAGGTTTGACAATGAGCAGTTCTTC. Protein sequence: CASSADRFDNEQFF. The full variable domain, completed using reference TRBV9 and TRBJ2-1, is DSGVTQTPKHLITATGQRVTLRCSPRSGDLSVYWYQQSLDQGLQFLIQYYNGEERAKGNILERFSAQQFPDLHSELNLSSLELGDSALYFCASSADRFDNEQFFGPGTRLTVL.

The chain has TRBV6-6 and TRBJ2-3; 11 bases agree with TRBD1. The germline V gene has CDR1 MNHNY and CDR2 SVGAGI (reference sequence). V shed 5 bases and J 4 bases; nucleotides not matched to a gene: 8. The CDR3 is 16 amino acids. CDR3 sequence (DNA): TGTGCCAGCAGTGACTGGGACAGGGGGTATTCAGATACGCAGTATTTT. It codes for CASSDWDRGYSDTQYF.

In nucleotides, the CDR3 is TGTGCCAGCAGTGGGACAGTCCTACGCTCTGGAAACACCATATATTTT. Encoded protein: CASSGTVLRSGNTIYF. V gene TRBV6-1 combines with J gene TRBJ1-3, with D possibly matching TRBD1 (6 bases). The CDR3 covers 16 residues. Germline-derived CDR1 and CDR2 are MNHNS and SASEGT. V was clipped by 4 bases and J by 0 bases, with 13 bases between them.

The rearrangement uses TRBV19 and TRBJ2-7, with D tentatively TRBD1 (6 bases). V gave up 4 bases and J gave up 2 bases, with 12 bases separating them. Looked up from germline, CDR1 is LNHDA and CDR2 is SQIVND (reference sequence). The CDR3 contains 14 residues. The CDR3 sequence is CASSNLGTPYEQYF. The CDR3 region has the DNA TGTGCCAGTAGTAATCTGGGGACACCCTACGAGCAGTACTTC.

V and J are TRBV28 and TRBJ1-4; 7 bases align to TRBD1. There are 14 residues in the CDR3. Germline V gene lookup returns CDR1 MDHEN and CDR2 SYDVKM. Trimming cost V 10 bases and J 4 bases; bases outside gene matches: 9. CDR3 nucleotides: TGTGCCACTCGGAGGGGGCTGATTAATGAAAAACTGTTTTTT. Translated: CATRRGLINEKLFF.

This chain uses TRBV19 with TRBJ2-1; D is ambiguous. Looked up from germline, CDR1 is LNHDA and CDR2 is SQIVND (reference sequence). Trimming took 3 bases from V and 5 from J, leaving 14 bases between them. CDR3 length: 15 residues. The CDR3 reads CASSIGFFPDNEQFF. In nucleotides, the CDR3 is TGTGCCAGTAGTATCGGGTTTTTCCCCGACAATGAGCAGTTCTTC.

The J gene is TRBJ1-6, the V gene TRBV9, with unresolved D. Germline V CDR1 and CDR2: SGDLS, YYNGEE. This CDR3 comprises 14 residues. V lost 2 bases to trimming and J lost 7 bases, with 10 bases between them. The CDR3 coding sequence is TGTGCCAGCAGCGTGGAGGATGAAAATTCACCCCTCCACTTT. This gives the protein CASSVEDENSPLHF.

The CDR3: CASSPGQGWTEAFF. The CDR3, as DNA: TGCGCCAGCAGCCCGGGACAGGGATGGACTGAAGCTTTCTTT. The chain couples TRBV5-1 to TRBJ1-1, with 9 bases fitting TRBD1. Germline trimming cut 4 bases from V and 5 bases from J; bases unmatched to any gene: 6. CDR3 length equals 14 residues. Germline CDR1 is SGHRS and CDR2 is YFSETQ.

V gene TRBV11-3 combines with J gene TRBJ2-7; 7 positions match TRBD1. Trimming cost V 4 bases and J 3 bases; bases outside gene matches: 9. Germline CDR1 SGHNT, CDR2 YENEEA. This CDR3 has 15 residues. CDR3 sequence (DNA): TGTGCCAGCAGCTCCGCCGGGACAGCCAACTACGAGCAGTACTTC. Translated: CASSSAGTANYEQYF.

The chain recombines TRBV19 with TRBJ2-2, with 10 bases that match TRBD2. CDR3 length: 16 amino acids. The germline V gene encodes CDR1 LNHDA and CDR2 SQIVND (reference sequence). V lost 0 bases, J lost 7 bases, and 5 bases stayed unmatched. The DNA of the CDR3 is TGTGCCAGTAGTATAGATCTAGCGGGAGCGTTCGGGGAGCTGTTTTTT. This gives the protein CASSIDLAGAFGELFF.

J is TRBJ1-1 and V is TRBV6-6; 10 nucleotides line up with TRBD1. V lost 5 bases to trimming and J lost 6 bases; unmatched junction nucleotides: 9. From germline, CDR1 is MNHNY and CDR2 SVGAGI (reference sequence). The CDR3 sequence is 15 residues long. The CDR3 loop reads CASSGGAGQGAEAFF. CDR3 DNA sequence: TGTGCCAGCAGTGGTGGGGCCGGACAGGGGGCTGAAGCTTTCTTT.

The chain couples TRBV11-2 to TRBJ2-7; 7 bases fit TRBD2. CDR3 length equals 15 residues. With V trimmed by 1 base and J by 3 bases, 6 bases remained unmatched. Germline CDR1 and CDR2: SGHAT and FQNNGV. CDR3 in amino acids: CASSLVGGNYYEQYF. DNA of the CDR3: TGTGCCAGCAGCTTAGTGGGGGGGAATTACTACGAGCAGTACTTC.

V and J are TRBV4-1 and TRBJ1-5; D remains unclear. Germline V gene lookup returns CDR1 MGHRA and CDR2 YSYEKL. The length of the CDR3 is 16 residues. V was cut by 0 bases and J by 4 bases, with 13 bases left in between. The CDR3 nucleotides are TGCGCCAGCAGCCAAGAAATCCGTTCCAGAAATCAGCCCCAGCATTTT. It codes for CASSQEIRSRNQPQHF.

The J gene is TRBJ2-7, the V gene TRBV7-2, with D hard to call. The CDR3 loop spans 13 amino acids. The germline V gene encodes CDR1 SGHTA and CDR2 FQGNSA. The V end lost 4 bases, the J end lost 0 bases, and 7 bases lay between the germline ends. DNA for the CDR3: TGTGCCAGCAGCTCTCGCAGCTCCTACGAGCAGTACTTC. Translated, it gives CASSSRSSYEQYF. Full variable domain (rest looked up from reference TRBV7-2 and TRBJ2-7): GAGVSQSPSNKVTEKGKDVELRCDPISGHTALYWYRQSLGQGLEFLIYFQGNSAPDKSGLPSDRFSAERTGGSVSTLTIQRTQQEDSAVYLCASSSRSSYEQYFGPGTRLTVT.

The chain combines TRBV19 with TRBJ2-5; no clear D gene. CDR1 is LNHDA, CDR2 SQIVND, per germline (reference sequence). The CDR3 has 13 amino acids. Trimming took off 0 bases at V and 7 bases at J, with 9 bases between the two ends. The CDR3: CASSIDKIGTQYF. The CDR3 nucleotides are TGTGCCAGTAGTATAGACAAAATCGGGACCCAGTACTTC. The full variable domain, completed using reference TRBV19 and TRBJ2-5, is DGGITQSPKYLFRKEGQNVTLSCEQNLNHDAMYWYRQDPGQGLRLIYYSQIVNDFQKGDIAEGYSVSREKKESFPLTVTSAQKNPTAFYLCASSIDKIGTQYFGPGTRLLVL.